At least ten counts were recorded for the clone carrying this T cell receptor (beta chain). This sample was included in a study of T cells after yellow fever vaccination. Trimming stripped 3 bases from V and 5 bases from J, with 6 bases between. The CDR3 totals 12 residues. TCRdb recomputed calls from the 5' RACE reads with MiXCR, one row per CDR3 protein. The sample carries some 23,000 distinct CDR3 sequences, 3.4% recorded once. The source was PBMCs, either bulk or a sorted T-cell subset (CD4+, CD8+, memory, or dextramer-sorted; not recorded which), collected roughly seven weeks after the first yellow fever vaccination. The receptor comes from a man between 18 and 29 years old who received the YFV17D yellow fever vaccine. This chain uses TRBV12-3 or TRBV12-4 with TRBJ2-3, with D uncertain. CDR3 in DNA: TGTGCCAGCAGTTTTAATATAGATACGCAGTATTTT. This translates into CASSFNIDTQYF.